Below, one T cell receptor (beta chain) is given with its context. Genomic DNA per cell subset filled all wells of several immunoSEQ plates. Clones were sequenced by immunoSEQ multiplex PCR, and TCRdb holds only the in-frame ones, with some missing. The repertoire holds approximately 1.9 million clones, with just under 95% as singletons. This entry comes from a study of shared clonotypes between healthy human individuals. The CDR3 has 14 amino acids. Germline V gives CDR1 SEHNR, CDR2 FQNEAQ (reference sequence). With 5 bases removed from V and 4 bases from J, the gap between germline ends came to 14 bases. Positively selected for CCR7, the CD45RO-negative cells used as naive CD8 cells excluded terminally differentiated effector memory CD45RA+ cells.

The TCR comes from a man aged 18 to 30 in good health. Some clones in this sample may be carry-over from other donors' samples. Sequenced: naive CD8+ T cells from PBMCs. The genes are TRBV7-9 and TRBJ1-1; D call uncertain. Here the CDR3 DNA reads TGTGCCAGCAGCCCTCCGGAGGGATCCACTGAAGCTTTCTTT. Protein sequence: CASSPPEGSTEAFF. Full variable domain (outside the CDR3, taken from reference TRBV7-9 and TRBJ1-1): DTGVSQNPRHKITKRGQNVTFRCDPISEHNRLYWYRQTLGQGPEFLTYFQNEAQLEKSRLLSDRFSAERPKGSFSTLEIQRTEQGDSAMYLCASSPPEGSTEAFFGQGTRLTVV.